This T cell receptor (beta chain) was obtained from a study of blood T cell repertoires in COVID-19 (dated by TCRdb to between 2020 and 2021). Background on the whole study: Collaborator samples came from the United States, Italy and Spain and covered acute and convalescent phases of COVID-19. The material from the prospective study consisted of cDNA or gDNA derived from T cells, B-cell-depleted T cells, or PBMCs. Subjects who had been exposed to COVID-19, were actively infected with it, or had recovered from it provided the deeply sampled blood TCRbeta repertoires that made up the dataset. The repertoires were released in a freely available public database intended as a resource for research on the immune response to SARS-CoV-2. The samples were drawn from two sources: the first 160 participants of the ongoing ImmuneRACE study, and over 1,000 subjects contributed by 6 global collaborators. Sample metadata almost always included a de-identified subject ID, COVID-19 status, age in years and sex. Where available, HLA class I and class II types were taken from metadata supplied by the sample provider and were not determined by assay-based typing. What the study reported, not specific to this receptor: Clinical and demographic metadata were provided uncurated, with the amount varying by source and participant.

V is cut back by 4 bases and J by 1 base, with 6 bases in the junction unmatched. Sequences SNHLY (CDR1) and FYNNEI (CDR2) are obtained from the germline V gene. The CDR3 has 15 amino acids, counting the end cysteine and phenylalanine. The DNA shown is the 45-base CDR3, in frame from base 1. On this clone: What this receptor recognizes is not known. No much larger clone exists at a distance of one base, and base qualities are not known.

Collaborating institutions collected whole blood in K2EDTA tubes following their own protocols. For TCRbeta analysis, collaborator samples were shipped as frozen whole blood, as isolated PBMCs, or as DNA extracted from either sample type. The immunoSEQ Assay, a bias-controlled multiplex PCR, was used to amplify TCRbeta CDR3 regions from genomic DNA. In the original analysis: The number of nucleated cells in each sample was estimated from the amplification of reference gene primers within the assay. Sequence reads were collapsed and filtered to measure the absolute abundance of every unique TCRbeta CDR3 rearrangement. For each sample, productive Simpson clonality was calculated by taking the square root of Simpson's diversity index across productive rearrangements. Held by TCRdb, this immuneACCESS table contains in-frame sequences only and omits some clones. Under half of the omission traces to an unresolved V gene where checked; the cause of the rest is unknown. That table gives V, J and clone size, and the DNA gave D and trimming. This sample lists around 250,000 clones; 86% were detected once. Of the sample, approximately 13% is held by the ten largest clones.

Sequencing input: peripheral blood. The chain links TRBV2 with TRBJ2-5, with 7 middle bases fitting TRBD1. This clonotype was obtained from a man at least 80 years old with acute or convalescent COVID-19. The sequence in DNA is TGTGCCAGCAGTGCCCGGGACAGCTTCCAAGAGACCCAGTACTTC. This encodes CASSARDSFQETQYF.